This T cell receptor beta chain was observed in a study of vaccination effects on CD4 cells after COVID-19. Produced via immunoSEQ multiplex PCR; TCRdb's table is partial and in-frame only. The table lists 40,000 or so clones, around 74% of them singletons. Germline CDR1 is SEHNR and CDR2 is FQNEAQ (reference sequence). The V end lost 4 bases, the J end lost 4 bases, and 12 bases lay between the germline ends. This CDR3 has 14 residues. Remarks on this clone: What it binds is not known.

ViraFEST used viral peptide pools to expand antigen-specific CD4+ T cells before sequencing. The culture ran for roughly 10 days before CD4+ T cells were isolated. A PCR test confirmed that the person had SARS-CoV-2 infection between March and December 2020. Each culture had half its medium swapped for IL-2 medium on days 3 and 7. The clonotype was recovered from a human donor who had a prior SARS-CoV-2 infection. This chain joins TRBV7-9 and TRBJ2-3, with D perhaps matching TRBD1 (6 bases). The starting material was CD4+ T cells from PBMCs cultured with a peptide pool, obtained before COVID-19 vaccination. DNA for the CDR3: TGTGCCAGCAGCTCCGGGACATCCGCAGATACGCAGTATTTT. As protein: CASSSGTSADTQYF.